This T cell receptor (beta chain) was captured in a study of blood T cells in healthy people across ages (dated by TCRdb to about 2015). In the study overall: Template switching captured roughly one uniquely barcoded TCR beta cDNA molecule per two T cells in model experiments. To avoid experimental bias, donors of different ages were randomly spread across the sequencing lanes. Two additional independent replicas of 1 million unique cDNA reads from the same blood draw were analyzed for two donors (one aged 18 to 29 and one aged 80 or older). The donors were divided into four age groups: young (average around 15 years), middle-aged (approximately 39), aged (about 60) and long-lived (about 79). The study measured age-related changes in TCR beta repertoire diversity using deep sequencing normalized with unique cDNA molecular identifiers. Findings and caveats that apply to the study as a whole: As age increased, observed TCR beta diversity per million T cells dropped in a roughly linear way, and a significant reduction was already evident by age 40. The CMV infection status of donors was not known, potentially confounding age-related changes in expanded clonotypes. Estimates of total diversity from one million sequenced T cells were regarded as lower bounds and underestimates. Since profiling was done on bulk unsorted PBMCs, naive and antigen-experienced compartments could not be conclusively compared. Compared with the aged group, more naive CD4+ T cells, fewer expanded clones and increased TCR diversity were shown by the long-lived group, suggesting age selection. There was a strong correlation between observed TCR beta diversity and the percentage of naive T cells measured by flow cytometry.

The germline V gene (reference sequence) sets CDR1 to DFQATT and CDR2 to SNEGSKA. Unmatched junction bases come to 6, with V trimmed by 0 bases and J by 2 bases. From its cysteine to its phenylalanine, the CDR3 spans 16 amino acids. Only the CDR3 DNA stays, 48 bases, in frame from base 1. Comment on this clonotype: Which antigen it targets is not known. No base-level quality is on record; no much larger clone is a single base apart.

Receptor libraries were prepared by 5' RACE. The listed sequencing device is Illumina HiSeq 2500. A second PCR of 7 to 11 cycles was run with a J-beta primer mix and a sample-barcoded 5' primer. A unique molecular identifier was introduced onto each TCR beta cDNA molecule by a template-switch 5' adaptor carrying 12 random nucleotides. Each sample yielded at least 3 million CDR3-containing paired-end reads. The Mint cDNA synthesis kit, primed by a TRBC-specific oligonucleotide, was used to synthesize first-strand cDNA from all RNA. All cDNA was treated with uracil-DNA glycosylase and then went through a first 18-cycle PCR with the universal primers M1SS and BC2_uni_R. The paper's processing steps were these. For normalization, 1 million high-quality reads were randomly selected from each sample, with every read carrying a distinct molecular identifier. Reads sharing molecular identifiers were discarded rather than binned into consensus sequences. MiTCR, run with a Q25 quality threshold and the strictest error-elimination algorithm, handled CDR3 identification, clonotype clustering and error correction. A nonparametric unseen species model with Euler transformation was used to estimate a lower bound on total TCR beta diversity. TCRdb took the public reads, trimmed them with fastp at Q25, ran MiXCR for clone calling and kept in-frame beta chains. Duplicate CDR3 protein sequences are folded into a single record with the most common DNA and genes. These V and J calls are TCRdb output, not the study's own analysis. The sample yields 700,000 to 800,000 distinct CDR3 sequences; roughly 47% were counted once. The ten largest clonotypes hold 20% to 25% of the sample.

The donors were roughly 38 Caucasian individuals from Russia, aged 6 to 90 years, who were systemically healthy. Around 10 milliliters of peripheral blood were drawn from each donor into EDTA-treated Vacutainer tubes. Ficoll-Paque density-gradient centrifugation was used to isolate PBMCs, with at least 6.5 million per sample. Trizol reagent was used to extract total RNA from the PBMCs, yielding at least 6 micrograms per sample. Naive CD45RAhigh/CD27high T cell percentages were measured by flow cytometry on a PBMC aliquot from every donor. This clonotype was obtained from a woman aged 60-70 years in good health. This chain is built from TRBV20-1 and TRBJ2-3; 9 central nucleotides agree with TRBD2. The specimen was blood. The bases read TGCAGTGCTAGAGAGCTAGCGGGGCACACCACAGATACGCAGTATTTT. It codes for CSARELAGHTTDTQYF.